These 15 T cell receptor beta chains share one sample of origin, sequenced in a study of blood T cell repertoires in COVID-19. Some clones are missing from TCRdb's copy, which holds only in-frame ones; the method was immunoSEQ multiplex PCR. The sample shows roughly 310,000 clones, roughly 90% of them seen only once. Sequencing input: peripheral blood. The receptors come from a woman in her twenties or thirties with COVID-19, enrolled during active disease.

The V and J genes are TRBV10-3 and TRBJ2-1; D is unresolved. From germline, CDR1 is ENHRY and CDR2 SYGVKD. The CDR3 has 15 residues. V lost 4 bases, J lost 1 base, and 11 bases lay in between. The CDR3 sequence is CAISGGSSSYNEQFF. Written as DNA, the CDR3 is TGTGCCATCAGTGGTGGCTCCAGTTCCTACAATGAGCAGTTCTTC.

The chain combines TRBV28 with TRBJ1-5; D might be TRBD1 (5 bases). Germline V gene lookup returns CDR1 MDHEN and CDR2 SYDVKM. The CDR3 runs 13 residues. The germline V and J ends were trimmed by 1 base and 11 bases, with 12 bases remaining between them. CDR3 in DNA: TGTGCCAGCAGTTTATCCGGCAGGGAGGCCCAGCATTTT. Translation gives CASSLSGREAQHF.

The chain joins TRBV7-8 to TRBJ2-1; 7 nucleotides line up with TRBD2. The germline CDR1 and CDR2 sequences are SGHVS and FQNEAQ. This CDR3 has 17 residues. With 0 bases clipped from V and 5 bases from J, the junction kept 10 bases outside the gene matches. CDR3 nucleotide sequence: TGTGCCAGCAGCTTAGCGGGATATGGGACTACCAACAATGAGCAGTTCTTC. Translating gives CASSLAGYGTTNNEQFF.

This sequence joins TRBV11-3 and TRBJ1-1, with 7 bases fitting TRBD1. From germline, CDR1 is SGHNT and CDR2 YENEEA. This CDR3 contains 14 residues. With V trimmed by 3 bases and J by 6 bases, 7 bases remained unmatched. This CDR3 is CASSLTGRGAEAFF. The CDR3 nucleotides are TGTGCCAGCAGCTTGACAGGGAGAGGAGCTGAAGCTTTCTTT.

The genes are TRBV5-1 and TRBJ1-6, with D hard to call. Germline values: CDR1 SGHRS, CDR2 YFSETQ. CDR3 length equals 15 residues. With 0 bases removed from V and 6 bases from J, the gap between germline ends came to 10 bases. CDR3 loop: CASSLVDGFNSPLHF. The CDR3 DNA follows: TGCGCCAGCAGCTTGGTCGACGGGTTTAATTCACCCCTCCACTTT.

This clone was found many times. The J gene is TRBJ1-2, the V gene TRBV28; no reliable D call. Germline lookup yields CDR1 MDHEN and CDR2 SYDVKM. V was pared by 6 bases and J by 4 bases, with 15 bases between. The CDR3 covers 14 residues. The CDR3 DNA sequence: TGTGCCAGCAGCCCCTTGTGGGCGAGCTATGGCTACACCTTC. Translating it yields CASSPLWASYGYTF.

The DNA of the CDR3 is TGTGCCAGTAGTATTTTCAGCCCCGGGGGGGGCTACACCTTC. Protein product: CASSIFSPGGGYTF. The V call is TRBV19, the J call TRBJ1-2; possibly TRBD1 for D (5 bases). V was shortened by 3 bases and J by 8 bases, with 16 bases between the two germline ends. The germline CDR1 and CDR2 sequences are LNHDA and SQIVND (reference sequence). CDR3 length: 14 amino acids.

The V and J genes are TRBV5-1 and TRBJ1-1, with a tentative D call TRBD1 (5 bases). This CDR3 contains 15 residues. The germline V gene encodes CDR1 SGHRS and CDR2 YFSETQ. Trimming took off 4 bases at V and 0 bases at J, with 13 bases between the two ends. CDR3 bases: TGCGCCAGCAGCAGCTCACAGGTTATGAACACTGAAGCTTTCTTT. This encodes CASSSSQVMNTEAFF.

This clone was recorded only once. The chain carries TRBV29-1 and TRBJ2-6, with TRBD2 matching over 7 bases. The CDR3 loop spans 15 amino acids. CDR1 SQVTM and CDR2 ANQGSEA come from the germline V gene. V was clipped by 3 bases and J by 0 bases; unmatched bases: 2. The CDR3 loop reads CSVDGGGSGANVLTF. Written as DNA, the CDR3 is TGCAGCGTTGATGGCGGGGGCTCTGGGGCCAACGTCCTGACTTTC.

The genes are TRBV28 and TRBJ2-7, with 10 nucleotides matching TRBD1. This CDR3 has 16 residues. The V gene end was trimmed by 0 bases and the J gene end by 1 base; junction bases not matched to a gene: 3. Per the germline V gene, CDR1 is MDHEN and CDR2 is SYDVKM. CDR3 sequence: CASSLWGDRGSYEQYF. The CDR3 coding sequence is TGTGCCAGCAGTTTATGGGGGGACAGGGGATCCTACGAGCAGTACTTC.

The chain recombines TRBV7-9 with TRBJ1-5, with 10 bases aligning to TRBD1. Germline V lookup: CDR1 SEHNR, CDR2 FQNEAQ (reference sequence). V lost 3 bases to trimming and J lost 6 bases; unmatched junction nucleotides: 2. This CDR3 has 14 amino acids. This chain's CDR3 is CASSLTGGGQPQHF. CDR3 sequence (DNA): TGTGCCAGCAGCTTGACAGGGGGCGGTCAGCCCCAGCATTTT.

The count of this clone is one. V and J are TRBV6-4 and TRBJ2-3; D might be TRBD2 (5 bases). Germline V lookup: CDR1 MRHNA, CDR2 SNTAGT. CDR3 length: 16 amino acids. Trimming removed 0 bases at V and 4 bases at J, with 14 bases between. The CDR3 DNA is TGTGCCAGCAGTGACTCGGCGGGCTCTTCAGCAGATACGCAGTATTTT. Protein: CASSDSAGSSADTQYF.

This clone was seen only a few times. Distinct nucleotide sequences in the sample also encode this CDR3. The chain links TRBV20-1 to TRBJ2-1; 9 bases line up with TRBD2. V trimming: 3 bases; J trimming: 2 bases; junction bases outside the gene matches: 5. The CDR3 consists of 15 residues. In germline, CDR1 is DFQATT, CDR2 SNEGSKA (reference sequence). CDR3 DNA: TGCAGTGCTAGTCGTGCTAGCGGGGCCTACAATGAGCAGTTCTTC. Translated: CSASRASGAYNEQFF.

The J gene is TRBJ2-7, the V gene TRBV27, with 10 bases aligning to TRBD1. Germline V gene data show CDR1 as MNHEY and CDR2 as SMNVEV (reference sequence). This CDR3 has 14 amino acids. V gave up 5 bases and J gave up 6 bases; unmatched junction bases: 7. This chain's CDR3 is CASSAGTGESEQYF. The CDR3 DNA reads TGTGCCAGCAGTGCCGGGACAGGGGAGAGCGAGCAGTACTTC.

The V and J genes are TRBV5-4 and TRBJ1-4; 7 positions match TRBD1. V lost 5 bases and J lost 7; bases outside the gene matches: 8. Germline V gives CDR1 SGHNT, CDR2 YYREEE (reference sequence). The CDR3 consists of 14 residues. The CDR3 reads CASSDRQGSEKLFF. Written as DNA, the CDR3 is TGTGCCAGCAGTGATCGACAGGGTAGTGAAAAACTGTTTTTT.